The rows below give T cell receptor beta chains drawn from one sample of a study of OX40 agonist ivuxolimab in advanced cancers. Sequenced by immunoSEQ multiplex PCR; TCRdb stores in-frame clones only, minus some. The sample holds 70,000 to 85,000 clones; roughly nine tenths are singletons and the top ten take 4.8%. The sample in question was CD4+ or CD8+ T cells sorted from blood, obtained in a trial of the OX40 agonist ivuxolimab. These receptor sequences come from an adult with an advanced solid tumor such as melanoma, head and neck, liver or kidney cancer. Both conserved end residues are part of each CDR3. D genes are given only for firm matches. Expanded clones get a size class; other rows say once, few or many, or leave the size out.

j_call | clone_size | v_call | d_call | cdr3_aa | cdr3_nt
TRBJ1-5 | NA | TRBV6-5 | TRBD1 | CASADRGHNQPQHF | TGTGCCAGCGCCGACAGGGGGCATAATCAGCCCCAGCATTTT
TRBJ2-3 | NA | TRBV7-2 | NA | CASTSGGDTQYF | TGTGCCAGCACCTCTGGGGGAGATACGCAGTATTTT
TRBJ1-2 | NA | TRBV5-8 | NA | CASSSFDSRTYGYTF | TGTGCCAGCAGCTCTTTCGACAGCCGGACCTATGGCTACACCTTC
TRBJ2-2 | NA | TRBV7-3 | NA | CASRSGTQNTGELFF | TGTGCCAGCAGGTCCGGGACTCAGAACACCGGGGAGCTGTTTTTT
TRBJ2-5 | NA | TRBV5-4 | NA | CASSLSPRAQETQYF | TGTGCCAGCAGTTTAAGCCCTAGGGCCCAAGAGACCCAGTACTTC
TRBJ2-6 | NA | TRBV18 | TRBD1 | CASSGQGASGANVLTF | TGTGCCAGCTCCGGACAGGGGGCCTCTGGGGCCAACGTCCTGACTTTC
TRBJ2-1 | once | TRBV29-1 | NA | CSVGDEQFF | TGCAGCGTTGGGGATGAGCAGTTCTTC
TRBJ1-1 | once | TRBV10-1 | NA | CASSESGGPVEAFF | TGCGCCAGCAGTGAGTCAGGAGGTCCAGTTGAAGCTTTCTTT
TRBJ2-7 | NA | TRBV11-2 | TRBD1 | CASSFWTGYDEQYF | TGTGCCAGCAGCTTTTGGACAGGGTACGACGAGCAGTACTTC
TRBJ2-7 | NA | TRBV18 | NA | CASSPPGRNEQYF | TGTGCCAGCTCACCACCGGGGCGCAACGAGCAGTACTTC
TRBJ1-5 | NA | TRBV28 | NA | CASSFGRVSRGNQPQHF | TGTGCCAGCAGTTTTGGCAGGGTATCGAGGGGCAATCAGCCCCAGCATTTT
TRBJ1-4 | NA | TRBV7-9 | NA | CASSAWTAFNEKLFF | TGTGCCAGCAGCGCCTGGACAGCCTTTAATGAAAAACTGTTTTTT
TRBJ1-2 | NA | TRBV7-3 | TRBD1 | CASSLSGTAGGYTF | TGTGCCAGCAGCTTAAGCGGGACAGCGGGTGGCTACACCTTC
TRBJ2-3 | NA | TRBV12-5 | NA | CASGLGQNTDTQYF | TGTGCTAGTGGTTTGGGACAGAATACAGATACGCAGTATTTT
TRBJ2-6 | NA | TRBV9 | NA | CASSVGFSRTAGSGANVLTF | TGTGCCAGCAGCGTAGGTTTCAGTAGGACGGCCGGCTCTGGGGCCAACGTCCTGACTTTC
TRBJ2-5 | NA | TRBV2 | NA | CASTSGSRVYETQYF | TGTGCCAGCACCAGTGGGAGCCGGGTGTATGAGACCCAGTACTTC
TRBJ2-2 | NA | TRBV4-3 | TRBD1 | CASSIQGALTGELFF | TGCGCCAGCAGCATCCAGGGGGCGCTGACCGGGGAGCTGTTTTTT
TRBJ2-2 | NA | TRBV7-3 | TRBD2 | CASSLQPLAGGGNTGELFF | TGTGCCAGCAGCTTACAGCCCCTAGCGGGAGGAGGCAACACCGGGGAGCTGTTTTTT
TRBJ1-2 | NA | TRBV6-1 | NA | CASNLERTGNYGYTF | TGTGCCAGCAACCTAGAAAGAACCGGTAACTATGGCTACACCTTC
TRBJ1-2 | NA | TRBV5-1 | NA | CASSLALQGRGYTF | TGCGCCAGCAGCTTGGCCTTGCAGGGACGAGGCTACACCTTC